Listed below are T cell receptor beta chains from one sample, sequenced in a study of naive and memory T cell subsets. TCRdb itself ran the UMI-ligation and nested PCR reads through MiXCR, one entry per CDR3 protein. The sample holds about 90,000 distinct CDR3 sequences, roughly 10% seen once. Input material: naive CD4+ T cells from blood. The origin of the receptors is a human donor in good health. CDR3s include the opening cysteine and the closing phenylalanine or tryptophan. The D gene is left open where the match is weak. A row's size may be missing; if present it is once, few, many or a size class.

v_gene,abundance,d_gene,j_gene,CDR3aa,CDR3nt
TRBV7-2,-,TRBD2,TRBJ2-7,CASSLTGLAYYEQYF,TGTGCCAGCAGCTTGACGGGACTAGCCTACTACGAGCAGTACTTC
TRBV29-1,few,-,TRBJ1-1,CSVVQTNTEAFF,TGCAGCGTTGTTCAGACTAACACTGAAGCTTTCTTT
TRBV6-2/TRBV6-3,-,-,TRBJ1-5,CASSYYPNPQHF,TGTGCCAGCAGTTACTACCCCAATCCCCAGCATTTT
TRBV5-1,-,-,TRBJ2-6,CASSLDPSGANVLTF,TGCGCCAGCAGCTTGGACCCCTCTGGGGCCAACGTCCTGACTTTC
TRBV18,-,-,TRBJ2-3,CASSTGTPDTQYF,TGTGCCAGCTCAACAGGGACCCCAGATACGCAGTATTTT
TRBV7-9,few,-,TRBJ2-7,CASSPLGGDEQYF,TGTGCCAGCAGCCCCCTTGGGGGCGACGAGCAGTACTTC
TRBV7-9,-,TRBD1,TRBJ1-2,CASSSGDRDNYGYTF,TGTGCCAGCAGCTCGGGGGACAGGGATAACTATGGCTACACCTTC
TRBV12-3/TRBV12-4,many,-,TRBJ1-6,CASRPHNSPLHF,TGTGCCAGCAGGCCCCATAATTCACCCCTCCACTTT
TRBV7-2,few,TRBD1,TRBJ2-5,CASSSRQGIQETQYF,TGTGCCAGCAGCTCCAGACAGGGGATCCAAGAGACCCAGTACTTC
TRBV14,few,-,TRBJ2-1,CASSQGAPPYNEQFF,TGTGCCAGCAGCCAAGGAGCCCCGCCCTACAATGAGCAGTTCTTC
TRBV7-2,many,TRBD2,TRBJ2-7,CASSGLAGGSEQYF,TGTGCCAGCAGCGGGCTAGCGGGAGGGTCCGAGCAGTACTTC
TRBV4-2,many,-,TRBJ2-3,CASSQDLTGIGTDTQYF,TGTGCCAGCAGCCAAGATCTAACGGGTATCGGCACAGATACGCAGTATTTT
TRBV10-3,-,TRBD1,TRBJ1-2,CAINQNPGQGLIGYGYTF,TGTGCCATCAACCAGAACCCCGGACAGGGATTAATTGGCTATGGCTACACCTTC
TRBV12-3/TRBV12-4,many,-,TRBJ1-5,CASSFRLPGGGRDQPQHF,TGTGCCAGCAGTTTTCGGCTTCCGGGCGGAGGAAGGGATCAGCCCCAGCATTTT
TRBV9,-,TRBD2,TRBJ2-5,CASSGEAGVVGETQYF,TGTGCCAGCAGCGGGGAAGCGGGAGTAGTCGGCGAGACCCAGTACTTC
TRBV12-3/TRBV12-4,few,-,TRBJ1-2,CASSPDRFYGYTF,TGTGCCAGCAGTCCGGACAGATTCTATGGCTACACCTTC
TRBV20-1,many,-,TRBJ2-7,CSASLSTGSGYF,TGCAGTGCTAGTCTCTCGACAGGTTCTGGGTACTTC
TRBV6-2/TRBV6-3,many,TRBD1,TRBJ2-5,CASSYSPSTGQETQYF,TGTGCCAGCAGTTACTCCCCTTCGACAGGGCAAGAGACCCAGTACTTC
TRBV20-1,-,-,TRBJ1-4,CSAREGATNEKLFF,TGCAGTGCTAGGGAGGGTGCAACTAATGAAAAACTGTTTTTT
TRBV29-1,-,TRBD2,TRBJ2-5,CSVEPGSTSGETQYF,TGCAGCGTTGAACCTGGGTCGACTAGCGGCGAGACCCAGTACTTC
TRBV11-3,few,-,TRBJ1-2,CASSLVPNYGYTF,TGTGCCAGCAGCTTGGTACCTAACTATGGCTACACCTTC
TRBV5-5,-,-,TRBJ1-1,CASSREWVGTEAFF,TGTGCCAGCAGCCGAGAGTGGGTGGGAACTGAAGCTTTCTTT
TRBV29-1,few,-,TRBJ1-1,CSVERQGRNTEAFF,TGCAGCGTTGAACGGCAGGGGAGGAACACTGAAGCTTTCTTT
TRBV7-3,few,TRBD2,TRBJ2-1,CASSIKTSSYNEQFF,TGTGCCAGCAGCATCAAGACTAGCAGCTACAATGAGCAGTTCTTC
TRBV28,few,TRBD1,TRBJ1-2,CAGGGQANGYTF,TGTGCTGGGGGGGGACAGGCCAATGGCTACACCTTC
TRBV6-2/TRBV6-3,-,-,TRBJ2-3,CARRDTDKKYF,TGTGCAAGAAGGGACACAGATAAGAAGTATTTT
TRBV18,many,-,TRBJ2-1,CATGQSYNEQFF,TGTGCCACCGGACAGTCCTACAATGAGCAGTTCTTC
TRBV20-1,few,TRBD2,TRBJ2-5,CSARDIERGNQETQYF,TGCAGTGCTAGAGATATCGAGCGGGGAAACCAAGAGACCCAGTACTTC
TRBV7-2,many,-,TRBJ2-5,CASSLGGVEETQYF,TGTGCCAGCAGCTTGGGCGGGGTCGAGGAGACCCAGTACTTC
TRBV20-1,-,-,TRBJ1-6,CSARDPIAQVLDNSPLHF,TGCAGTGCTAGAGACCCTATAGCCCAAGTGCTTGATAATTCACCCCTCCACTTT
TRBV7-2,many,TRBD1,TRBJ1-1,CASSWGQPNTEAFF,TGTGCCAGCAGCTGGGGACAGCCGAACACTGAAGCTTTCTTT
TRBV7-9,few,-,TRBJ1-1,CASSPTDVSEAFF,TGTGCCAGCAGCCCGACTGACGTCAGTGAAGCTTTCTTT
TRBV11-2,few,TRBD1,TRBJ1-6,CASSFTGTVDSPLHF,TGTGCCAGCAGCTTTACCGGGACAGTAGATTCACCCCTCCACTTT
TRBV20-1,many,TRBD1,TRBJ2-4,CSAATASGQAFRIQYF,TGCAGTGCCGCCACCGCGTCAGGACAGGCTTTTAGGATTCAGTACTTC
TRBV12-3/TRBV12-4,few,TRBD2,TRBJ2-1,CASSSPPGLANNNEQFF,TGTGCCAGCAGCTCCCCCCCGGGACTAGCGAACAACAATGAGCAGTTCTTC
TRBV5-1,-,TRBD2,TRBJ2-5,CASSLAAGAVETQYF,TGCGCCAGCAGCTTGGCAGCGGGGGCAGTGGAGACCCAGTACTTC
TRBV19,few,-,TRBJ2-7,CASGQGGIYEQYF,TGTGCCAGTGGACAGGGAGGGATATACGAGCAGTACTTC
TRBV4-2,-,-,TRBJ2-7,CASSQVLAHEQYF,TGTGCCAGCAGCCAGGTACTAGCCCACGAGCAGTACTTC
TRBV9,-,-,TRBJ2-7,CASSGRGGHSYEQYF,TGTGCCAGCAGCGGTCGCGGGGGCCACTCCTACGAGCAGTACTTC
TRBV29-1,-,-,TRBJ1-1,CSVVSQGPRTEAFF,TGCAGCGTTGTGTCACAAGGGCCCAGGACTGAAGCTTTCTTT
TRBV11-1,-,TRBD1,TRBJ1-1,CASSLGDRGNTEAFF,TGTGCCAGCAGCTTAGGGGACAGGGGGAACACTGAAGCTTTCTTT
TRBV7-2,-,-,TRBJ1-4,CASSVRIATNEKLFF,TGTGCCAGCAGCGTACGGATTGCAACTAATGAAAAACTGTTTTTT
TRBV2,-,TRBD1,TRBJ1-2,CASRTGQGAIYGYTF,TGTGCCAGCAGGACGGGACAGGGGGCGATCTATGGCTACACCTTC
TRBV28,many,TRBD1,TRBJ2-1,CASSLGQGRQFF,TGTGCCAGCTCCCTGGGACAGGGACGGCAGTTCTTC
TRBV7-9,few,-,TRBJ2-1,CASSLTEFASGFF,TGTGCCAGCAGCTTAACGGAGTTTGCTTCGGGGTTCTTC
TRBV6-2/TRBV6-3,few,-,TRBJ1-2,CASKFRQTSNYGYTF,TGTGCCAGCAAATTCCGACAGACTTCTAACTATGGCTACACCTTC